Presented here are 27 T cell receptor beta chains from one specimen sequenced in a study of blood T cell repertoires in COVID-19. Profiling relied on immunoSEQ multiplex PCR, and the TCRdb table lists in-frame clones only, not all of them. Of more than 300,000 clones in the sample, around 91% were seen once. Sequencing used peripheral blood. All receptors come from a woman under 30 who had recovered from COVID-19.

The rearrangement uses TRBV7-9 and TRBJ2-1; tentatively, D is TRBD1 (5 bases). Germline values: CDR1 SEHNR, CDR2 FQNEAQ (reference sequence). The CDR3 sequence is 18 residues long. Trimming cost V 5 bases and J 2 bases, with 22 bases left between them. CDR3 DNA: TGTGCCAGCAGCCACCTTGGGTCCCCAGGGTGGCCCTACAATGAGCAGTTCTTC. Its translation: CASSHLGSPGWPYNEQFF.

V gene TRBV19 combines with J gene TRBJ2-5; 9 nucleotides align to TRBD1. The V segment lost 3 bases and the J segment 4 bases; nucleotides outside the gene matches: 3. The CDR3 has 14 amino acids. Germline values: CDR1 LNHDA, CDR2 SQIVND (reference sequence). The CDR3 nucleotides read TGTGCCAGTAGTATGACAGGGGGTGGAGAGACCCAGTACTTC. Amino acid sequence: CASSMTGGGETQYF.

Written as DNA, the CDR3 is TGTGCCAGCTCACCACGGCTAGCGGGAGTCCACAATGAGCAGTTCTTC. Its protein product is CASSPRLAGVHNEQFF. The chain combines TRBV18 with TRBJ2-1; TRBD2 aligns across 10 bases. Germline V lookup: CDR1 KGHSH, CDR2 LQKENI. The CDR3 totals 16 residues. The V segment lost 1 base and the J segment 5 bases; nucleotides outside the gene matches: 5.

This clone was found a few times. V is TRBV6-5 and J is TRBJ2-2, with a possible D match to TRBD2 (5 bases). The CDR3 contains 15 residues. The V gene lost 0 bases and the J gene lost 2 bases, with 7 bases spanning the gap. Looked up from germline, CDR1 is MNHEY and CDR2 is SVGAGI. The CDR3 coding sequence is TGTGCCAGCAGTTACTCCGGGGTTAACACCGGGGAGCTGTTTTTT. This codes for CASSYSGVNTGELFF.

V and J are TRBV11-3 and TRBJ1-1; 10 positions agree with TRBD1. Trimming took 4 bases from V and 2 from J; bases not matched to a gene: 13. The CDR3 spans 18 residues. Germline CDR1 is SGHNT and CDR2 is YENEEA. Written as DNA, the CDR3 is TGTGCCAGCAGCTGGCCTCGGGACAGGGGATTAGGAAACACTGAAGCTTTCTTT. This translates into CASSWPRDRGLGNTEAFF.

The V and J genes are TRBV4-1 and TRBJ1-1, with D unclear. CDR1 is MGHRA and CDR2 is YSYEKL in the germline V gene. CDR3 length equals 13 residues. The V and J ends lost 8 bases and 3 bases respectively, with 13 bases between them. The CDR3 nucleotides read TGCGCCAGCTGCCTCCAAGGAGACACTGAAGCTTTCTTT. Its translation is CASCLQGDTEAFF.

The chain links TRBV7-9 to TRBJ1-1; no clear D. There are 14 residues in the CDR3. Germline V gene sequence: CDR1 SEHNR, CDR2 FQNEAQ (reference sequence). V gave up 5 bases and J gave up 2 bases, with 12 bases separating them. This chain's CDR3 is CASSLMRGNTEAFF. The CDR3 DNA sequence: TGTGCCAGCAGCCTTATGCGGGGAAACACTGAAGCTTTCTTT.

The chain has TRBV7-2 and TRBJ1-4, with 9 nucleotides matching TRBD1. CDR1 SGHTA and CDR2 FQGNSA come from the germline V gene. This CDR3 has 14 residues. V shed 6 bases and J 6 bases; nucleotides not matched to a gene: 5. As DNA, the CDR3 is TGTGCCAGCAGTAGGGACAGGGTTTATGAAAAACTGTTTTTT. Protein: CASSRDRVYEKLFF.

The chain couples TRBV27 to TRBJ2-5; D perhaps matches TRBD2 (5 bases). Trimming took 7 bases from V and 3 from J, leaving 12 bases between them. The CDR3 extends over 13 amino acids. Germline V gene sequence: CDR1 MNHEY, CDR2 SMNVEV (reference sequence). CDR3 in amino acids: CASTRERKETQYF. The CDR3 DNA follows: TGTGCCAGCACTAGGGAGCGGAAAGAGACCCAGTACTTC.

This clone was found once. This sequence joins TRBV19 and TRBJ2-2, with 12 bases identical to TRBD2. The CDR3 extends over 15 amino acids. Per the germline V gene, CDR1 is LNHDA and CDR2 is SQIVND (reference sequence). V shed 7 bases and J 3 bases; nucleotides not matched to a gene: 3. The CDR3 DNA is TGTGCCAGTAAACTAGCGGGAGGCCACACCGGGGAGCTGTTTTTT. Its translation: CASKLAGGHTGELFF.

In nucleotides, the CDR3 is TGTGCCAGCAGCCCCCTGGGACAGGGAGGCCCTAACACTGAAGCTTTCTTT. It is translated as CASSPLGQGGPNTEAFF. The chain recombines TRBV7-8 with TRBJ1-1; 9 nucleotides agree with TRBD1. The J segment lost 2 bases and the V segment lost 5 bases, leaving 12 bases of the junction unmatched. The CDR3 has 17 residues. Germline values: CDR1 SGHVS, CDR2 FQNEAQ.

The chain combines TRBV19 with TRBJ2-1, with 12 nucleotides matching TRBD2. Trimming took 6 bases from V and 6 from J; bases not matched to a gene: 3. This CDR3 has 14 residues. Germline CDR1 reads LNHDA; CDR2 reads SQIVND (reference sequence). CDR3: CASRTSGRFNEQFF. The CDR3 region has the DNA TGTGCCAGTAGGACTAGCGGGAGATTCAATGAGCAGTTCTTC. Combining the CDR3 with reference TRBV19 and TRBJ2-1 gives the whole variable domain DGGITQSPKYLFRKEGQNVTLSCEQNLNHDAMYWYRQDPGQGLRLIYYSQIVNDFQKGDIAEGYSVSREKKESFPLTVTSAQKNPTAFYLCASRTSGRFNEQFFGPGTRLTVL.

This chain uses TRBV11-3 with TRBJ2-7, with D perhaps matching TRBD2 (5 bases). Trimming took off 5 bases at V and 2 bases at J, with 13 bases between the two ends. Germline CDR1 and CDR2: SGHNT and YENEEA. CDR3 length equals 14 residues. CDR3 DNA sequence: TGTGCCAGCAGCCCCCGGGAACAACCCTACGAGCAGTACGTC. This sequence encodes CASSPREQPYEQYV.

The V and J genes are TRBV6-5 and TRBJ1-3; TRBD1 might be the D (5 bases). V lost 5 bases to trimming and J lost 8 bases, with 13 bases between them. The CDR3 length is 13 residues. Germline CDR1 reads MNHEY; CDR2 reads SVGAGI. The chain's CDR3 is CASSRRQPDTIYF. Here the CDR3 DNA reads TGTGCCAGCAGTCGTCGACAGCCTGACACCATATATTTT.

The CDR3 nucleotides are TGCGCCAGCAGCTTGGACGGACTAGCTTATGAGCAGTTCTTC. Amino acid sequence: CASSLDGLAYEQFF. The rearrangement joins TRBV5-1 to TRBJ2-1; 8 bases agree with TRBD2. Germline CDR1 is SGHRS and CDR2 is YFSETQ. This CDR3 has 14 residues. V trimming: 0 bases; J trimming: 8 bases; junction bases outside the gene matches: 4.

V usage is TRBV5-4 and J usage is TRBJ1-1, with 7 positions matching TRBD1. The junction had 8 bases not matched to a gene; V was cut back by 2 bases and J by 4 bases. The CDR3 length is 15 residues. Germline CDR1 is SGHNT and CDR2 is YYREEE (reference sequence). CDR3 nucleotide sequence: TGTGCCAGCAGCTTAGGCCCAGGGGGAGGCACTGAAGCTTTCTTT. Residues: CASSLGPGGGTEAFF.

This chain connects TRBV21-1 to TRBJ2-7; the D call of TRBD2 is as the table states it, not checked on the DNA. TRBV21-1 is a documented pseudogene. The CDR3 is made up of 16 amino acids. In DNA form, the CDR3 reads TGTGCCAGCAGCAAAGGGCGGGGGGCCAGATCCTACGAGCAGTACGTC. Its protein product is CASSKGRGARSYEQYV.

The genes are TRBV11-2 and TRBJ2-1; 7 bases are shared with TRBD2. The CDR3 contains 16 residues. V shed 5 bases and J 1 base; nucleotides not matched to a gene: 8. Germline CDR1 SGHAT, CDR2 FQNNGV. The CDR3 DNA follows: TGTGCCAGCAGCCCAAGGGCGGGAGTTTCCTACAATGAGCAGTTCTTC. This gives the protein CASSPRAGVSYNEQFF.

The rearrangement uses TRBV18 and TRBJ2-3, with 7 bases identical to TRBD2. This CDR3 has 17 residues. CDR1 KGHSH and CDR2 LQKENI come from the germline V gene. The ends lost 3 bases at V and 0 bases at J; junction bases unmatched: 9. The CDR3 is CASSPIGTKSSTDTQYF. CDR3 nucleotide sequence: TGTGCCAGCTCACCGATTGGGACTAAATCTAGCACAGATACGCAGTATTTT.

The chain's CDR3 is CATSDGTGVDEAFF. CDR3 DNA sequence: TGTGCCACCAGTGATGGGACAGGGGTTGATGAAGCTTTCTTT. The chain links TRBV24-1 to TRBJ1-1; 10 bases fit TRBD1. Trimming removed 3 bases from V and 7 bases from J; junction bases left unmatched: 4. Germline lookup yields CDR1 KGHDR and CDR2 SFDVKD. The CDR3 length is 14 residues.

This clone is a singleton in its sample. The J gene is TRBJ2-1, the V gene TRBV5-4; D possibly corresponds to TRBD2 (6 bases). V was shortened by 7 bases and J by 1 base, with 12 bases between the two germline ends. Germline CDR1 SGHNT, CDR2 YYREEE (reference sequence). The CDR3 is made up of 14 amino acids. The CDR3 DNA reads TGTGCCAGCCGGGAGCGCGAGTCCTACAATGAGCAGTTCTTC. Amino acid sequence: CASRERESYNEQFF.

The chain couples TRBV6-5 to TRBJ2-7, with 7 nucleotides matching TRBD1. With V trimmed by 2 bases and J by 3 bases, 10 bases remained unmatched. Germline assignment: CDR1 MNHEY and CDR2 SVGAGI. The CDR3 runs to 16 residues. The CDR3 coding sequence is TGTGCCAGCAGTTACGATCGAGACAGGGCCCTCTACGAGCAGTACGTC. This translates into CASSYDRDRALYEQYV.

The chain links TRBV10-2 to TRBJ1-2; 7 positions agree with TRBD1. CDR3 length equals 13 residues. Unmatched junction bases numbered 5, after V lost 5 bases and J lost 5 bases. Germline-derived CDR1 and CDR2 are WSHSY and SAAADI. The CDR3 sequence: CASSSGTAYGYTF. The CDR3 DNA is TGCGCCAGCAGTTCCGGGACAGCTTATGGCTACACCTTC.

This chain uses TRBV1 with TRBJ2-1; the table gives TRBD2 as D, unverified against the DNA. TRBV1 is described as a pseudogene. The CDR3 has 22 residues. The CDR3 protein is CTSRGSGLQTSGRRGNYNEQFF. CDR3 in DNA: TGCACCAGCAGGGGGAGCGGCCTACAGACTAGCGGGAGGAGGGGGAATTACAATGAGCAGTTCTTC.

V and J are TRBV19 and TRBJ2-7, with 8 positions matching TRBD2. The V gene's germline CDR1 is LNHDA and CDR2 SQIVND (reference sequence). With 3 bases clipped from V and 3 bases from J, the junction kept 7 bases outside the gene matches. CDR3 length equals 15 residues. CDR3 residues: CASSIASGSNYEQYV. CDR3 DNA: TGTGCCAGTAGTATCGCTAGCGGGTCGAACTACGAGCAGTACGTC.

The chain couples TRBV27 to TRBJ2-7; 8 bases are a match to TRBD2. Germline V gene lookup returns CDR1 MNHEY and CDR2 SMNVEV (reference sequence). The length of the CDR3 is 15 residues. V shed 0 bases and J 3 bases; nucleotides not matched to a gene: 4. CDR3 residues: CASSLSVGRGYEQYV. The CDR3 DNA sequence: TGTGCCAGCAGTTTATCGGTCGGGAGGGGCTACGAGCAGTACGTC.

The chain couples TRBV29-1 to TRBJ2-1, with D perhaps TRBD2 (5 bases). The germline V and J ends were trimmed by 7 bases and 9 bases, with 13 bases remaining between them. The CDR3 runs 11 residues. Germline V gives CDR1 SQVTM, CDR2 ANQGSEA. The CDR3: CSGTTKGEQFF. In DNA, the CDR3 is TGCAGCGGGACGACTAAGGGTGAGCAGTTCTTC.